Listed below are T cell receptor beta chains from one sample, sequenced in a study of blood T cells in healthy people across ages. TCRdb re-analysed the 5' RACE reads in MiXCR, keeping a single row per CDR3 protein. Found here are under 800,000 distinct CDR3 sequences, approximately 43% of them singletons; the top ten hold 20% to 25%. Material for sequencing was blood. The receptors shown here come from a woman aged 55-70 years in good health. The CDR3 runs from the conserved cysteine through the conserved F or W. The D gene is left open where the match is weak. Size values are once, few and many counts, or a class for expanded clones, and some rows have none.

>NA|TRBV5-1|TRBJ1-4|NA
TGCGCCAGCAGCTACAGGACAGCAACTAATGAAAAACTGTTTTTT
CASSYRTATNEKLFF
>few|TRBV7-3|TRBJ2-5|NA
TGTGCTAGCAGCTTAACGTTCGGCAGCCAAGAGACCCAGTACTTC
CASSLTFGSQETQYF
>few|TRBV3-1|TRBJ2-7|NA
TGTGCCAGCAGCCAAGATCGGTTAGTCTACGAGCAGTACTTC
CASSQDRLVYEQYF
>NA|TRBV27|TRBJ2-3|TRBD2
TGTGCCAGCAGTCGAACCGGGCTAGCGGGGGGGAAGGGTACGCAGTATTTT
CASSRTGLAGGKGTQYF
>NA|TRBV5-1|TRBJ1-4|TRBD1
TGCGCCAGCAGCGAACAGGGGCAGGGAGTGGGAAATGAAAAACTGTTTTTT
CASSEQGQGVGNEKLFF
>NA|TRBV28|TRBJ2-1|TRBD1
TGTGCCAGCAGGATCCGACAGGGGTTCTACAATGAGCAGTTCTTC
CASRIRQGFYNEQFF
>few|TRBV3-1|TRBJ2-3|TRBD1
TGTGCCAGCAGCTTTCGGACAGGGGACCCCACAGATACGCAGTATTTT
CASSFRTGDPTDTQYF
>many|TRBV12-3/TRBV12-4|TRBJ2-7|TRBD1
TGTGCCAGCAGTTTCGGACAGGCCTACGAGCAGTACTTC
CASSFGQAYEQYF
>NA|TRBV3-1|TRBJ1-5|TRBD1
TGTGCCAGCAGCCAGGCGGGACAGGGTAATCAGCCCCAGCATTTT
CASSQAGQGNQPQHF
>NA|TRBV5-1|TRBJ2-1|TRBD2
TGCGCCAGCAGCCCTGGCGGACTAGCGGGAGAGACTGAGCAGTTCTTC
CASSPGGLAGETEQFF
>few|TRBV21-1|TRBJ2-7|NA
TGTGCCAGCAGCCTCGGCTGCAGAGGGCGGGATATGTCCTACGAGCAGTACTTC
CASSLGCRGRDMSYEQYF
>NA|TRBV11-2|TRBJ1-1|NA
TGTGCCAGCAGCCGCTCGACAGAGATGAACACTGAAGCTTTCTTT
CASSRSTEMNTEAFF
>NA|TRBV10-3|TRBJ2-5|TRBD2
TGTGCCATCAGTGACGCGACTAGCGGGGTAGAGACCCAGTACTTC
CAISDATSGVETQYF
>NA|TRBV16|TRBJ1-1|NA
TGTGCCAGCAGCCTCGACACTCGGAACACTGAAGCTTTCTTT
CASSLDTRNTEAFF
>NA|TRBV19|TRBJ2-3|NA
TGTGCCAGTAGTTTAAGCCTGTTTCGGACAGATACGCAGTATTTT
CASSLSLFRTDTQYF
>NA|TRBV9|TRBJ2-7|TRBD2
TGTGCCAGCAGCCCGTTTGGGAATAGCGGGCCATCCTACAATGAGCAGTACTTC
CASSPFGNSGPSYNEQYF
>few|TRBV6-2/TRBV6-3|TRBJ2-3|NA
TGTGCCAGCAGCTTCCAAGGTCCGCCAGATACGCAGTATTTT
CASSFQGPPDTQYF
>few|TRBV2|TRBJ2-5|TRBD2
TGTGCCAGCAGCGCGACTAGCGGGGAAGAGACCCAGTACTTC
CASSATSGEETQYF
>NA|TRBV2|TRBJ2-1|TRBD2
TGTGCCAGCAGCCCCACGACTAGCAGCGAGCAGTTCTTC
CASSPTTSSEQFF
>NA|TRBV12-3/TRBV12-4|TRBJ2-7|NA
TGTGCCAGCAGTTTTGTCGACTCCTACAATGAGCAGTACTTC
CASSFVDSYNEQYF
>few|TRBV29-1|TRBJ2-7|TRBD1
TGCAGCGTTGAGGACAGGCTTACTTCCTACGAGCAGTACTTC
CSVEDRLTSYEQYF
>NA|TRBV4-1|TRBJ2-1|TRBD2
TGCGCCAGCAGCCAAGATCCTGGCGGGGGGTACAATGAGCAGTTCTTC
CASSQDPGGGYNEQFF
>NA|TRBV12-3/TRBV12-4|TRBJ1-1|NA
TGTGCCAGCAGTTTGGTAGGACGGGTCACTGAAGCTTTCTTT
CASSLVGRVTEAFF
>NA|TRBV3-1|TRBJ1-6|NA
TGTGCCAGCAGCCAAGATTATTCAGAAGTTTTTTCACCCCTCCACTTT
CASSQDYSEVFSPLHF
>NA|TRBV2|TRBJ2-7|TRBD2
TGTGCCAGCAGTGAAGGGACTAGCGAGAGCTACGAGCAGTACTTC
CASSEGTSESYEQYF
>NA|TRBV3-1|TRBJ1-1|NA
TGTGCCAGCAGCCAAGATACGCGGGGAGGGGTCACTGAAGCTTTCTTT
CASSQDTRGGVTEAFF
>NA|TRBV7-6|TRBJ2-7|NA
TGTGCCAGCAGCTTTCAGGTTTTGGGGCCCTACGAGCAGTACTTC
CASSFQVLGPYEQYF
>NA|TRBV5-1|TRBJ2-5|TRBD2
TGCGCCAGCAGCGTACTAGCGGGAGAAAGAGAGACCCAGTACTTC
CASSVLAGERETQYF
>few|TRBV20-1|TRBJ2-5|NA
TGCAGTGCTCCGAAAAGCCAAGAGACCCAGTACTTC
CSAPKSQETQYF
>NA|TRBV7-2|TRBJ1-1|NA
TGTGCCAGCAGCTTATACGGGTCGAACACTGAAGCTTTCTTT
CASSLYGSNTEAFF
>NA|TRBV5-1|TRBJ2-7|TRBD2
TGCGCCAGCAGCTTGCCTAGCGGGGGGGCCAATGAGCAGTACTTC
CASSLPSGGANEQYF
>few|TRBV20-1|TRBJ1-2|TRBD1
TGCAGTGCTTTGGGACAGAGCAACTATGGCTACACCTTC
CSALGQSNYGYTF
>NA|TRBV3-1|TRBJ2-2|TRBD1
TGTGCCAGCAGCTGGACAGGGGGCCCCGGGGAGCTGTTTTTT
CASSWTGGPGELFF
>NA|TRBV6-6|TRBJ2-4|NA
TGTGCCAGCAGTTACCGGAGCCAGGAGCAGTACTTC
CASSYRSQEQYF
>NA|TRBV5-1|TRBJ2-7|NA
TGCGCCAGCGGAGAGGCGGAGGGCCCTGTCGAGCAGTACTTC
CASGEAEGPVEQYF
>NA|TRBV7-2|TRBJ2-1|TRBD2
TGTGCCAGCAGCCCGGGACTAGGACGGAGTGAGCAGTTCTTC
CASSPGLGRSEQFF
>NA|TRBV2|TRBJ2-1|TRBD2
TGTGCCAGCAGTGTAGGACTAGCGGGGACCTACAATAAGCAGTTCTTC
CASSVGLAGTYNKQFF
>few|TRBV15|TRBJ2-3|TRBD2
TGTGCCACCAGCAGAGGGTTAAGCGGGACTGGAGATACGCAGTATTTT
CATSRGLSGTGDTQYF
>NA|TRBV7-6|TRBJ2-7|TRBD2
TGTGCCAGCAGCCTTAGCGGGAGTCCGGCAATTGAGCAGTACTTC
CASSLSGSPAIEQYF
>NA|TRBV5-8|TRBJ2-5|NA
TGTGCCAGCAGCTTGGAGTTCCGTAGAGAGACCCAGTACTTC
CASSLEFRRETQYF
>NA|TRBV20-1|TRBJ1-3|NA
TGCAGTGCTAGGGTCAGGGGAGGCTCTGGAAACACCATATATTTT
CSARVRGGSGNTIYF
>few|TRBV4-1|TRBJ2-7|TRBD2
TGCGCCAGCAGCCAAGCTAGCGGGGGGGCCAACTACGAGCAGTACTTC
CASSQASGGANYEQYF
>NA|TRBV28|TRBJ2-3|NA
TGTGCCAGCAGTCTCGGGCTAGCGATAATCGCAGATACGCAGTATTTT
CASSLGLAIIADTQYF
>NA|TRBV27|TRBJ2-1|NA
TGTGCCAGCAGTCTAGGAGGACTACGCTCCTACAATGAGCAGTTCTTC
CASSLGGLRSYNEQFF
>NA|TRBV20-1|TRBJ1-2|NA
TGCAGTGCTAGGTCCTATGGCTACACCTTC
CSARSYGYTF
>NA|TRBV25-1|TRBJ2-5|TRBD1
TGTGCCAGCAGTGAATCCGGGACAGGATCGGGCCGAGAGACCCAGTACTTC
CASSESGTGSGRETQYF
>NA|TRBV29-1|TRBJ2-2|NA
TGCAGCGTTAACGGGCCTGGGGGCACCGGGGAGCTGTTTTTT
CSVNGPGGTGELFF
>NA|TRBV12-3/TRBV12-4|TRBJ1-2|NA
TGTGCCAGCAGTTCTCGCCAGCTGGGGAGGGGCGGCTACACCTTC
CASSSRQLGRGGYTF
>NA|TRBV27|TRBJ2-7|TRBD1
TGTGCCAGCAGCTCCGCCGCACCTTTGGACAGGGCCCCTTACGAGCAGTACTTC
CASSSAAPLDRAPYEQYF
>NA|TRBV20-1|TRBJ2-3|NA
TGCAGTGCTATGGACTCCTCTACTAACACAGATACGCAGTATTTT
CSAMDSSTNTDTQYF
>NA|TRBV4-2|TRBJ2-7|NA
TGTGCCAGCAGCCAAGTTCGGGGAGAGGGCGAGCAGTACTTC
CASSQVRGEGEQYF
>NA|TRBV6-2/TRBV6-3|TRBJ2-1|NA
TGTGCCAGCAGTTACTCGAGGGGGGGCTTTAAGTCGAATGAGCAGTTCTTC
CASSYSRGGFKSNEQFF
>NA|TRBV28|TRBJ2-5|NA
TGTGCCAGCAGCCCGTTTCACAGGAGACCCCGAGAGACCCAGTACTTC
CASSPFHRRPRETQYF